Each of the 19 T cell receptor beta chains below was sequenced from the same sample in a study of T cell responses to AZD1222 COVID-19 vaccine. The data were produced by immunoSEQ multiplex PCR, yet TCRdb's version contains in-frame clones alone and is incomplete. The repertoire holds 60,000 to 100,000 clones, with about 90% as singletons. The sample here was peripheral blood, taken on day 0 of MenACWY control vaccination. These receptors were taken from an adult in good health.

The rearrangement links TRBV9 to TRBJ1-3; TRBD1 matches 9 bases. Germline-derived CDR1 and CDR2 are SGDLS and YYNGEE. The ends lost 7 bases at V and 6 bases at J; junction bases unmatched: 5. CDR3 length: 13 residues. The CDR3 coding sequence is TGTGCCAGCGGAGGGACAGGGCTAAACACCATATATTTT. Its translation is CASGGTGLNTIYF.

The chain uses TRBV28 and TRBJ2-5; TRBD1 matches at 8 bases. Germline CDR1 MDHEN, CDR2 SYDVKM. V was pared by 6 bases and J by 5 bases, with 5 bases of the junction left unmatched. CDR3 length equals 13 residues. CDR3 region: CASSAGGEETQYF. The CDR3 DNA reads TGTGCCAGCAGCGCAGGGGGCGAGGAGACCCAGTACTTC.

This clone appeared a single time. The rearrangement joins TRBV19 to TRBJ2-2; TRBD2 aligns across 7 bases. The germline gives CDR1 LNHDA, CDR2 SQIVND (reference sequence). V dropped 5 bases and J dropped 5; count of bases not matched to a gene: 5. This CDR3 has 14 amino acids. Here the CDR3 reads CASSSMRGTGELFF. The CDR3 region has the DNA TGTGCCAGTAGTTCAATGCGGGGGACCGGGGAGCTGTTTTTT.

CDR3 bases: TGCGCCAGCAGCAAGGAACTAGCGGTCACAGATACGCAGTATTTT. It specifies CASSKELAVTDTQYF. The chain combines TRBV5-1 with TRBJ2-3; TRBD2 aligns across 8 bases. Germline assignment: CDR1 SGHRS and CDR2 YFSETQ. V was clipped by 4 bases and J by 2 bases; unmatched bases: 6. CDR3 size: 15 residues.

The chain is built from TRBV12-3 or TRBV12-4 and TRBJ1-2, with D unclear. V was pared by 1 base and J by 5 bases, with 8 bases between. The CDR3 runs to 13 residues. Here the CDR3 reads CASSLEWYYGYTF. Here the CDR3 DNA reads TGTGCCAGCAGTTTAGAATGGTATTATGGCTACACCTTC.

This clone was seen a handful of times. The chain recombines TRBV4-3 with TRBJ2-3, with TRBD2 identical over 7 bases. Germline V gene data show CDR1 as LGHNA and CDR2 as YSLEER. CDR3 length: 15 amino acids. Trimming cost V 2 bases and J 6 bases; bases outside gene matches: 8. CDR3 DNA: TGCGCCAGCAGCCAACAAGCGGGATTTGCGGATACGCAGTATTTT. Translated, it gives CASSQQAGFADTQYF.

The V gene is TRBV6-5, the J gene TRBJ1-6, with no clear D. Per germline, CDR1 MNHEY and CDR2 SVGAGI. This CDR3 has 16 residues. V lost 0 bases and J lost 4, with 10 bases in between. The CDR3 DNA sequence: TGTGCCAGCAGTTACTCGGGAGGACTGTATAATTCACCCCTCCACTTT. Encoded protein: CASSYSGGLYNSPLHF.

The chain is built from TRBV2 and TRBJ1-5; D unresolved. This CDR3 is built from 15 residues. Germline values: CDR1 SNHLY, CDR2 FYNNEI. Trimming pared 0 bases from V and 1 base from J, leaving 7 bases between. The CDR3 DNA reads TGTGCCAGCAGTGAAGCGTTGGGAAGCAATCAGCCCCAGCATTTT. This codes for CASSEALGSNQPQHF.

The chain carries TRBV5-1 and TRBJ2-3; 10 bases align to TRBD2. The germline gives CDR1 SGHRS, CDR2 YFSETQ. Trimming cost V 4 bases and J 4 bases; bases outside gene matches: 6. This CDR3 is built from 15 residues. For the CDR3, the DNA is TGCGCCAGCAGCACCTCTCTAGCGGGGGCAGATACGCAGTATTTT. It codes for CASSTSLAGADTQYF.

The chain has TRBV9 and TRBJ2-2; 15 bases agree with TRBD2. This CDR3 region has 16 residues. The germline V gene has CDR1 SGDLS and CDR2 YYNGEE. After removal of 3 bases from V and 4 bases from J, the junction contained 1 base not matched to a gene. This CDR3 is CASSGTSGGATGELFF. CDR3 coding DNA: TGTGCCAGCAGCGGGACTAGCGGGGGGGCCACCGGGGAGCTGTTTTTT.

The V and J genes are TRBV9 and TRBJ1-5; a weak D match, TRBD1 (5 bases). The germline CDR1 and CDR2 sequences are SGDLS and YYNGEE. Trimming left V 3 bases short and J 1 base short, with 11 bases between. The CDR3 is 15 residues long. The CDR3 DNA reads TGTGCCAGCAGCGCGGCAGGGTACAGCAATCAGCCCCAGCATTTT. Amino acids: CASSAAGYSNQPQHF.

This chain connects TRBV6-2 or TRBV6-3 to TRBJ1-5, with 7 bases identical to TRBD1. From germline, CDR1 is MNHEY and CDR2 SVGEGT. CDR3 size: 14 residues. The J segment lost 6 bases and the V segment lost 2 bases, leaving 4 bases of the junction unmatched. The CDR3 coding sequence is TGTGCCAGCAGTTACGAGGGGGCCGCTCAGCCCCAGCATTTT. Translated: CASSYEGAAQPQHF.

This chain uses TRBV6-1 with TRBJ2-7, with D perhaps being TRBD1 or TRBD2 (6 bases each). Germline CDR1 is MNHNS and CDR2 is SASEGT. This CDR3 region has 15 residues. The ends were cut back, 3 bases at V and 2 bases at J, with 14 bases in the middle. As DNA, the CDR3 is TGTGCCAGCAGTGACGCAGGGGACTCGACCTACGAGCAGTACTTC. This gives the protein CASSDAGDSTYEQYF.

The chain combines TRBV6-5 with TRBJ1-2, with D perhaps matching TRBD1 (5 bases). The germline gives CDR1 MNHEY, CDR2 SVGAGI. Deletions cut 6 bases from V and 7 bases from J, with 15 bases between. The CDR3 totals 13 residues. The CDR3: CASSSGDLLGYTF. The CDR3 DNA is TGTGCCAGCAGCTCCGGGGACCTTCTTGGCTACACCTTC.

A note on this clone: This sample includes further DNA sequences coding for the same CDR3. This chain joins TRBV7-9 and TRBJ1-4; weak D call: TRBD1 (5 bases). V lost 4 bases and J 3 bases, leaving 21 bases between the germline ends. The CDR3 spans 18 residues. Germline V gene lookup returns CDR1 SEHNR and CDR2 FQNEAQ (reference sequence). The CDR3 DNA follows: TGTGCCAGCAGCTCCCACGCCGGGACCGTGGGCCCTAATGAAAAACTGTTTTTT. It is translated as CASSSHAGTVGPNEKLFF.

This clone was seen once. This chain joins TRBV9 and TRBJ2-3, with 10 bases aligning to TRBD2. The CDR3 has 15 amino acids. The germline CDR1 and CDR2 sequences are SGDLS and YYNGEE. V lost 0 bases to trimming and J lost 6 bases; unmatched junction nucleotides: 4. CDR3: CASSVVGTSADTQYF. The DNA of the CDR3 is TGTGCCAGCAGCGTAGTAGGGACTAGCGCTGATACGCAGTATTTT.

The chain employs TRBV29-1 and TRBJ1-2; weak D call: TRBD1 (6 bases). Trimming took 7 bases from V and 0 from J, leaving 15 bases between them. The CDR3 consists of 14 residues. The germline V gene encodes CDR1 SQVTM and CDR2 ANQGSEA. The DNA for the CDR3 is TGCAGCGCCGTTCCGCCAGGGGCTAACTATGGCTACACCTTC. This encodes CSAVPPGANYGYTF.

V and J are TRBV6-2 or TRBV6-3 and TRBJ1-5, with TRBD1 as a possible D gene (5 bases). CDR1 MNHEY and CDR2 SVGEGT come from the germline V gene. The CDR3 is made up of 16 amino acids. V gave up 5 bases and J gave up 6 bases, with 20 bases separating them. CDR3 sequence: CASSNGGGSAGQPQHF. CDR3 DNA: TGTGCCAGCAGTAACGGGGGGGGTAGCGCGGGTCAGCCCCAGCATTTT.

A few counts support this clone. CDR3 nucleotides: TGTGCCAGCTCTTCTAGCGGGGGTTCTGGTTACGGTTACGAGCAGTACTTC. This translates into CASSSSGGSGYGYEQYF. V usage is TRBV28 and J usage is TRBJ2-7, with 10 positions matching TRBD2. There are 17 residues in the CDR3. V lost 8 bases and J lost 4; bases outside the gene matches: 17. CDR1 is MDHEN, CDR2 SYDVKM, per germline.